A selection of T cell receptor beta chains follows, all from one sample in a study of siplizumab effects on memory and regulatory T cells. Profiling relied on immunoSEQ multiplex PCR, and the TCRdb table lists in-frame clones only, not all of them. The data contain around 95,000 clones, about 90% of them singletons. Input material: CD4+ T cells sorted from blood. The receptors were gathered from a human donor in good health. Both conserved end residues are trimmed from each CDR3. Fields, in order: D gene, V gene, J gene, CDR3 protein. D genes are given only for firm matches.

d_call: -
v_call: TRBV2
j_call: TRBJ2-2
cdr3_aa: ASTPGLNTGELF

d_call: -
v_call: TRBV11-3
j_call: TRBJ2-2
cdr3_aa: ASSLVPGELF

d_call: TRBD1
v_call: TRBV2
j_call: TRBJ2-7
cdr3_aa: AIQQGATTAYEQY

d_call: -
v_call: TRBV5-4
j_call: TRBJ2-5
cdr3_aa: ASSYSRAGTQETQY

d_call: -
v_call: TRBV6-4
j_call: TRBJ2-2
cdr3_aa: ASRPEVTGELF

d_call: -
v_call: TRBV5-1
j_call: TRBJ1-6
cdr3_aa: ASSLQIPGTGNSPLH

d_call: -
v_call: TRBV11-1
j_call: TRBJ2-3
cdr3_aa: ASSPGLNTPDTQY

d_call: -
v_call: TRBV10-3
j_call: TRBJ1-1
cdr3_aa: AISVGFKEAF

d_call: TRBD1
v_call: TRBV5-1
j_call: TRBJ1-1
cdr3_aa: ASSLAGGLGTEAF

d_call: -
v_call: TRBV19
j_call: TRBJ1-2
cdr3_aa: ASSTGYNNYGYT

d_call: -
v_call: TRBV21-1
j_call: TRBJ2-1
cdr3_aa: ASSKVGAGAQSSYNEQF

d_call: -
v_call: TRBV19
j_call: TRBJ2-4
cdr3_aa: ASRPMDKNIQY

d_call: -
v_call: TRBV4-1
j_call: TRBJ1-2
cdr3_aa: ASSQDEGSYGYT

d_call: -
v_call: TRBV6-5
j_call: TRBJ1-1
cdr3_aa: ASSSGQGEAF

d_call: -
v_call: TRBV2
j_call: TRBJ1-5
cdr3_aa: ASTRGGSNQPQH

d_call: -
v_call: TRBV6-5
j_call: TRBJ1-1
cdr3_aa: ASSLHRVGTEAF

d_call: -
v_call: TRBV29-1
j_call: TRBJ2-1
cdr3_aa: SVEDNEQF

d_call: -
v_call: TRBV19
j_call: TRBJ1-2
cdr3_aa: ASSIDSRYGYT

d_call: TRBD1
v_call: TRBV27
j_call: TRBJ1-2
cdr3_aa: ASPLGQGLYGYT

d_call: TRBD1
v_call: TRBV7-9
j_call: TRBJ2-3
cdr3_aa: ASSFGQGAGDTQY

d_call: -
v_call: TRBV10-3
j_call: TRBJ2-3
cdr3_aa: AISDPPGPRDSTDTQY

d_call: -
v_call: TRBV19
j_call: TRBJ2-2
cdr3_aa: ASRESASGELF